Shown below are 10 T cell receptor beta chains from a single sample sequenced in a study of cytomegalovirus exposure and HLA in healthy donors. In the PCR, 60 Vbeta and 13 Jbeta primers were used. Produced via immunoSEQ multiplex PCR; TCRdb's table is partial and in-frame only. The table has 81,000 or so clones, 75% to 85% seen once. What was sequenced was PBMCs. All receptors derive from a man aged 50 to 59 in good health and CMV-seropositive.

With respect to this clone: The junction does not match germline at one end; this may be a read error. The chain joins TRBV6-5 to TRBJ2-4, with D possibly TRBD1 on 6 matching bases. The CDR3 totals 16 residues. The germline V gene has CDR1 MNHEY and CDR2 SVGAGI. Here the CDR3 DNA reads TGTGCCAGCAGTTACGGAAACCAGGGGACATCCAACAGTCAGTACTTC. The encoded protein is CASSYGNQGTSNSQYF.

Worth noting for this clone: The junction does not match germline at one end; this may be a read error. V usage is TRBV19 and J usage is TRBJ2-6, with D tentatively TRBD1 (5 bases). The V gene's germline CDR1 is LNHDA and CDR2 SQIVND (reference sequence). The CDR3 has 15 amino acids. CDR3 nucleotides: TGTGCCAGTACTAAATACCCCTCTGGGGCCAACGGCCTGACTTTC. Translating it yields CASTKYPSGANGLTF.

The chain couples TRBV18 to TRBJ1-4; D not certain. Per germline, CDR1 KGHSH and CDR2 LQKENI. Between the trimmed V and J ends, which lost 3 bases and 0 bases, there was a span of 8 bases. The CDR3 is made up of 15 amino acids. The chain's CDR3 is CASSPPVTTNEKLFF. The CDR3 DNA reads as TGTGCCAGCTCACCCCCAGTGACAACTAATGAAAAACTGTTTTTT.

The chain is built from TRBV7-3 and TRBJ1-6, with TRBD1 as a possible D gene (5 bases). V was trimmed by 0 bases and J by 9 bases, leaving 15 bases between them. The CDR3 totals 16 residues. The germline gives CDR1 SGHTA, CDR2 FQGTGA. CDR3 bases: TGTGCCAGCAGCTTAACGGCCACCGGGGGGGGTTCACCCCTCCACTTT. It yields the protein CASSLTATGGGSPLHF.

V gene TRBV12-5 combines with J gene TRBJ2-1; possible D gene TRBD1, 5 bases. CDR1 is LGHNT and CDR2 is FRNRAP in the germline V gene. This CDR3 spans 15 amino acids. The ends were cut back, 2 bases at V and 13 bases at J, with 21 bases in the middle. The CDR3 protein is CASGLPSPTSREQFF. DNA for the CDR3: TGTGCTAGTGGTTTGCCCAGCCCCACCTCCAGGGAACAGTTCTTC.

This clone was counted a few times. This chain links TRBV10-3 with TRBJ2-7, with D unresolved. The CDR3 is made up of 13 amino acids. V was trimmed by 0 bases and J by 1 base, leaving 4 bases between them. CDR1 and CDR2 (germline): ENHRY, SYGVKD. CDR3 residues: CAISESASYEQYF. As DNA, the CDR3 is TGTGCCATCAGTGAGTCGGCATCCTACGAGCAGTACTTC.

This sequence joins TRBV7-6 and TRBJ2-1; 7 bases line up with TRBD2. The germline V gene has CDR1 SGHVS and CDR2 FNYEAQ. V dropped 5 bases and J dropped 0; count of bases not matched to a gene: 7. This CDR3 comprises 16 residues. The CDR3 spells CASSHYGTTSYNEQFF. CDR3 nucleotide sequence: TGTGCCAGCAGCCATTACGGGACTACCTCCTACAATGAGCAGTTCTTC. Full variable domain (missing parts from reference TRBV7-6 and TRBJ2-1): GAGVSQSPRYKVTKRGQDVALRCDPISGHVSLYWYRQALGQGPEFLTYFNYEAQQDKSGLPNDRFSAERPEGSISTLTIQRTEQRDSAMYRCASSHYGTTSYNEQFFGPGTRLTVL.

This clone has only a few counts. The gene calls are TRBV7-2 and TRBJ2-3, with D hard to call. V lost 1 base and J 6 bases, leaving 8 bases between the germline ends. The CDR3 sequence is 13 residues long. The V gene's germline CDR1 is SGHTA and CDR2 FQGNSA. The CDR3 loop is CASSLDNGDTQYF. The DNA of the CDR3 is TGTGCCAGCAGCTTAGATAACGGGGATACGCAGTATTTT.

The chain carries TRBV6-5 and TRBJ1-2; TRBD1 is a possible D gene (5 bases). The CDR3 has 15 residues. Germline CDR1 is MNHEY and CDR2 is SVGAGI. Trimming removed 4 bases from V and 2 bases from J, with 14 bases in between. As DNA, the CDR3 is TGTGCCAGCAGTTCAATGACAGTCTGGAACTATGGCTACACCTTC. Amino acids: CASSSMTVWNYGYTF.

The V and J genes are TRBV30 and TRBJ1-1, with 9 positions matching TRBD1. Per germline, CDR1 GTSNPN and CDR2 SVGIG (reference sequence). The CDR3 loop spans 13 amino acids. Losses at the gene ends were 4 bases for V and 3 bases for J; bases not matched to a gene: 3. The CDR3 is CAWKDRGDTEAFF. The CDR3 bases are TGTGCCTGGAAGGACAGGGGCGACACTGAAGCTTTCTTT.